This T cell receptor beta chain came from a study of cytomegalovirus exposure and HLA in healthy donors. Germline-derived CDR1 and CDR2 are LNHDA and SQIVND (reference sequence). Between the trimmed V and J ends, which lost 9 bases and 2 bases, there was a span of 14 bases. The CDR3 covers 14 residues. Use of 60 Vbeta and 13 Jbeta primers characterized the PCR. In the source study's methods: Later, 80 million or so unique TCR beta chains were counted in an analysis, and approximately 9.9 million of them were shared. The repertoire was sequenced with immunoSEQ multiplex PCR; TCRdb's copy has only in-frame clones and lacks some. The V and J calls and clone size come from that table; D and trimming were worked out from the DNA. The sample lists some 150,000 clones; approximately 80% were seen once.

Sequences were obtained from PBMCs. The V and J genes are TRBV19 and TRBJ1-5; the D is unclear. The receptor's source is a woman in her forties or fifties in good health and CMV-seronegative. The CDR3 nucleotides read TGTGCCAGGAGAATCCTTGAGTGCAATCAGCCCCAGCATTTT. It yields the protein CARRILECNQPQHF.